This TCR beta chain was recorded in a study of T-cell reconstitution after alpha-beta-depleted transplantation in children. Study-level points and caveats: By one year post-transplant, T-cell counts and diversity largely arose from T cells that were newly produced. At day 60, the high TCRbeta diversity found in some patients originated from recipient T cells and thymic progenitors that had survived. Expanded graft clones numbering several hundred reportedly gave rise to alpha-beta T cells about two months after transplant.

The CDR3 contains 12 residues. Trimming at V came to 8 bases and at J to 7 bases, leaving 6 bases not matched to a gene. Germline V lookup: CDR1 ENHRY, CDR2 SYGVKD. Ten or more counts support this clonotype. Its antigen is still unknown. Unique molecular identifiers tagged the TCRbeta library. MiXCR, applied by TCRdb to the PCR reads, yields one record per CDR3 protein. The sample has more than 500,000 distinct CDR3 sequences, 9.5% to 12% seen once. The sequencing used PBMCs, mostly from graft donor cells, collected 180 days after TCRalphabeta/CD19-depleted stem cell transplant. This TCR was sampled from a female patient aged 2-15 years who had a stem cell transplant for aplastic anemia, so the T cells may come from the graft donor. The chain links TRBV10-3 to TRBJ1-2; TRBD1 matches at 8 bases. CDR3 DNA sequence: TGTGCCATCTCGGCCGACAGGGGTGGCTACACCTTC. Residues: CAISADRGGYTF.